This T cell receptor beta chain comes out of a study of T cells expressing NK-cell markers. Overall study context: Sorted CD3+CD56-NKG2C+, CD3+CD56+NKG2C- and CD3+CD56+NKG2C+ T cells were the source of the TCR beta repertoires.

With the 5' RACE reads reprocessed, TCRdb shows one record per CDR3 protein and no DNA. The sample table includes 140,000 or so distinct CDR3 sequences. The CDR3 sequence is 15 residues long. Germline CDR1 is SEHNR and CDR2 is FQNEAQ (reference sequence). This receptor was identified in a man aged 18 to 35 in good health. This chain joins TRBV7-9 and TRBJ1-1; TCRdb's D call of TRBD1 is untestable without DNA. Material: blood T cells: a sorted CD56 or NKG2C T cell subset, CD4+ or CD8+ T cells, or bulk PBMC T cells (not recorded which). CDR3: CASSTSRTGRSEAFF. Looking up the rest from reference TRBV7-9 and TRBJ1-1 gives the full variable domain: DTGVSQNPRHKITKRGQNVTFRCDPISEHNRLYWYRQTLGQGPEFLTYFQNEAQLEKSRLLSDRFSAERPKGSFSTLEIQRTEQGDSAMYLCASSTSRTGRSEAFFGQGTRLTVV.